A single sample gave rise to the 32 T cell receptor beta chains below, sequenced in a study of blood T cell repertoires in COVID-19. Profiling relied on immunoSEQ multiplex PCR, and the TCRdb table lists in-frame clones only, not all of them. The sample holds about 410,000 clones, about 88% seen once. Sequenced sample: peripheral blood. These receptors all stem from a woman aged 35 to 49 with COVID-19, enrolled during active disease.

V and J are TRBV28 and TRBJ1-1; D possibly corresponds to TRBD1 (5 bases). CDR1 and CDR2 (germline): MDHEN, SYDVKM. Trimming took off 4 bases at V and 11 bases at J, with 11 bases between the two ends. The CDR3 spans 11 residues. The chain's CDR3 is CASSSRGVAFF. The CDR3 DNA follows: TGTGCCAGCAGTTCCCGGGGGGTGGCTTTCTTT.

V gene TRBV24-1 combines with J gene TRBJ2-2; 7 positions match TRBD1. Germline V gives CDR1 KGHDR, CDR2 SFDVKD. This CDR3 is built from 15 residues. The ends lost 3 bases at V and 7 bases at J; junction bases unmatched: 7. The CDR3: CATSDRTGKDGELFF. The DNA for the CDR3 is TGTGCCACCAGTGATAGGACAGGAAAGGACGGGGAGCTGTTTTTT.

This chain joins TRBV27 and TRBJ2-1, with 7 positions matching TRBD2. Germline trimming cut 0 bases from V and 9 bases from J; bases unmatched to any gene: 8. CDR3 size: 15 residues. Germline V CDR1 and CDR2: MNHEY, SMNVEV (reference sequence). The CDR3 reads CASSLSSPREGEQFF. The CDR3 DNA sequence: TGTGCCAGCAGTTTATCTTCACCCAGGGAGGGTGAGCAGTTCTTC.

The chain recombines TRBV6-2 or TRBV6-3 with TRBJ2-1; 13 nucleotides line up with TRBD2. The J segment lost 7 bases and the V segment lost 6 bases, leaving 12 bases of the junction unmatched. Germline-derived CDR1 and CDR2 are MNHEY and SVGEGT. The CDR3 totals 17 residues. The CDR3 region has the DNA TGTGCCAGCAGCCAGACTAGCGGGAGGCAGGGAGTAAATGAGCAGTTCTTC. As protein: CASSQTSGRQGVNEQFF.

This sequence joins TRBV18 and TRBJ1-1, with a possible D match to TRBD1 (6 bases). CDR1 KGHSH and CDR2 LQKENI come from the germline V gene. The V end lost 4 bases, the J end lost 11 bases, and 20 bases lay between the germline ends. The CDR3 loop spans 14 amino acids. CDR3 sequence reads: CASSLSRAGEDAFF. CDR3 DNA sequence: TGTGCCAGCTCACTCTCCCGGGCAGGGGAAGATGCTTTCTTT.

In its sample, this clone was seen once. The DNA for the CDR3 is TGTGCCAACCTACCGCCCCCGGCCGGGACTAGCGGGAGGACGTCTAACACCGGGGAGCTGTTTTTT. Protein sequence: CANLPPPAGTSGRTSNTGELFF. The chain links TRBV6-9 to TRBJ2-2; 15 nucleotides match TRBD2. This CDR3 has 22 amino acids. V dropped 10 bases and J dropped 2; count of bases not matched to a gene: 23. CDR1 is MNHGY, CDR2 SVAAGI, per germline.

The sample holds one count of this clone. The chain joins TRBV9 to TRBJ2-1, with D tentatively TRBD1 (6 bases). V was clipped by 4 bases and J by 5 bases, with 16 bases between them. The CDR3 loop spans 15 amino acids. The V gene's germline CDR1 is SGDLS and CDR2 YYNGEE. The CDR3 reads CASSPGNRVDNEQFF. The CDR3 region has the DNA TGTGCCAGCAGCCCAGGGAACAGGGTGGACAATGAGCAGTTCTTC.

The V gene is TRBV24-1, the J gene TRBJ2-5, with unresolved D. This CDR3 contains 13 residues. V lost 5 bases, J lost 1 base, and 7 bases lay in between. The V gene's germline CDR1 is KGHDR and CDR2 SFDVKD. The CDR3 reads CATSGESQETQYF. CDR3 coding DNA: TGTGCCACCAGTGGAGAGTCCCAAGAGACCCAGTACTTC.

This clone was recorded only once. The rearrangement joins TRBV6-2 or TRBV6-3 to TRBJ1-1, with a possible D match to TRBD1 (6 bases). The CDR3 covers 14 residues. Germline-derived CDR1 and CDR2 are MNHEY and SVGEGT. Trimming pared 5 bases from V and 1 base from J, leaving 11 bases between. CDR3 in DNA: TGTGCCAGCAGTAAACAGACAGGGAACACTGAAGCTTTCTTT. The encoded protein is CASSKQTGNTEAFF.

J is TRBJ1-1 and V is TRBV19; 7 nucleotides align to TRBD1. The V and J ends lost 5 bases and 5 bases, in that order; junction bases with no gene match: 11. CDR3 length: 15 residues. Germline V CDR1 and CDR2: LNHDA, SQIVND (reference sequence). This CDR3 is CASSLGEGAGTEAFF. The DNA of the CDR3 is TGTGCCAGTAGTTTAGGCGAGGGGGCAGGTACTGAAGCTTTCTTT.

The V and J genes are TRBV3-1 (or the pseudogene TRBV3-2) and TRBJ2-7; 9 nucleotides align to TRBD1. The CDR3 consists of 15 residues. CDR1 and CDR2 (germline): LGHDT, YNNKEL (reference sequence). The V and J ends lost 1 base and 5 bases, in that order; junction bases with no gene match: 6. CDR3 loop: CASSQGPDRGNEQYF. The CDR3, as DNA: TGTGCCAGCAGCCAAGGCCCGGACAGGGGTAACGAGCAGTACTTC.

V is TRBV12-5 and J is TRBJ1-1, with TRBD1 matching 8 bases. CDR3 length: 13 amino acids. Trimming cost V 4 bases and J 6 bases; bases outside gene matches: 4. Per germline, CDR1 LGHNT and CDR2 FRNRAP. The CDR3 sequence: CASGSQGASEAFF. The CDR3 DNA is TGTGCTAGTGGTTCTCAGGGGGCATCTGAAGCTTTCTTT.

The V gene is TRBV5-5, the J gene TRBJ1-3; D not resolved. Germline loops: CDR1 SGHKS, CDR2 YYEKEE (reference sequence). The CDR3 spans 15 residues. The ends were cut back, 0 bases at V and 4 bases at J, with 11 bases in the middle. The CDR3 DNA reads TGTGCCAGCAGCTTGGATCGGTTACTCGGAAACACCATATATTTT. Translated: CASSLDRLLGNTIYF.

This clone was counted only a few times. The chain uses TRBV6-2 or TRBV6-3 and TRBJ2-5; 14 nucleotides line up with TRBD2. Unmatched junction bases numbered 2, after V lost 4 bases and J lost 4 bases. The CDR3 has 15 residues. The V gene's germline CDR1 is MNHEY and CDR2 SVGEGT. The CDR3 coding sequence is TGTGCCAGCAGTTCGACTAGCGGGGGGGCAGAGACCCAGTACTTC. Translated, it gives CASSSTSGGAETQYF.

The rearrangement joins TRBV19 to TRBJ2-6; D may be TRBD2 (5 bases). Germline V lookup: CDR1 LNHDA, CDR2 SQIVND (reference sequence). CDR3 length: 15 residues. Trimming removed 7 bases from V and 0 bases from J, with 10 bases in between. The CDR3 bases are TGTGCCAGTACCGCGAGGGTCTCTGGGGCCAACGTCCTGACTTTC. Its translation is CASTARVSGANVLTF.

The chain couples TRBV5-6 to TRBJ2-7; a possible D gene is TRBD2 (6 bases). Deletions cut 1 base from V and 4 bases from J, with 12 bases between. Germline V lookup: CDR1 SGHDT, CDR2 YYEEEE. This CDR3 is built from 14 residues. The CDR3 sequence: CASSLWSGWYEQYF. The DNA for the CDR3 is TGTGCCAGCAGCTTGTGGAGCGGGTGGTACGAGCAGTACTTC.

V is TRBV7-9 and J is TRBJ1-1; no reliable D call. CDR1 SEHNR and CDR2 FQNEAQ come from the germline V gene (reference sequence). The CDR3 is made up of 14 amino acids. With 5 bases removed from V and 4 bases from J, the gap between germline ends came to 14 bases. The chain's CDR3 is CASSHKPAGTEAFF. The CDR3 DNA sequence: TGTGCCAGCAGCCATAAGCCCGCGGGCACTGAAGCTTTCTTT.

This chain connects TRBV29-1 to TRBJ1-5; no clear D. Trimming cost V 5 bases and J 1 base, with 15 bases left between them. This CDR3 comprises 15 residues. In germline, CDR1 is SQVTM, CDR2 ANQGSEA. CDR3: CSVRVRGESNQPQHF. CDR3 nucleotide sequence: TGCAGCGTTAGGGTCCGCGGGGAAAGCAATCAGCCCCAGCATTTT.

The gene calls are TRBV29-1 and TRBJ2-7; D is perhaps TRBD2 (5 bases). There are 12 residues in the CDR3. Germline-derived CDR1 and CDR2 are SQVTM and ANQGSEA. V was clipped by 4 bases and J by 3 bases, with 10 bases between them. CDR3 bases: TGCAGCGTTGCGGGGTCGGGCTACGAGCAGTACTTC. Its translation: CSVAGSGYEQYF.

The genes are TRBV5-4 and TRBJ1-1; D perhaps matches TRBD1 (5 bases). Trimming pared 4 bases from V and 1 base from J, leaving 8 bases between. The germline V gene encodes CDR1 SGHNT and CDR2 YYREEE (reference sequence). The CDR3 extends over 13 amino acids. CDR3 DNA sequence: TGTGCCAGCAGCCGGACATCGAACACTGAAGCTTTCTTT. Translation: CASSRTSNTEAFF.

V gene TRBV28 combines with J gene TRBJ2-5; D may be TRBD1 (5 bases). CDR3 length: 15 residues. Germline V CDR1 and CDR2: MDHEN, SYDVKM. The V gene lost 5 bases and the J gene lost 2 bases, with 15 bases spanning the gap. The chain's CDR3 is CASSPRSAGQETQYF. CDR3 in DNA: TGTGCCAGCAGTCCCCGAAGTGCAGGGCAAGAGACCCAGTACTTC.

J is TRBJ1-2 and V is TRBV6-6; 7 bases are shared with TRBD1. The V and J ends lost 5 bases and 4 bases, in that order; junction bases with no gene match: 7. Germline values: CDR1 MNHNY, CDR2 SVGAGI (reference sequence). CDR3 length equals 14 residues. CDR3 protein: CASSRSGQSYGYTF. The DNA for the CDR3 is TGTGCCAGCAGTCGATCGGGACAGTCCTATGGCTACACCTTC.

The chain employs TRBV9 and TRBJ2-1; tentative D call: TRBD2 (6 bases). CDR1 SGDLS and CDR2 YYNGEE come from the germline V gene. With 0 bases removed from V and 2 bases from J, the gap between germline ends came to 18 bases. The CDR3 contains 18 residues. The CDR3 bases are TGTGCCAGCAGCGTAGATCCCCTAGCCGGGACTGCCTACAATGAGCAGTTCTTC. Translation gives CASSVDPLAGTAYNEQFF.

With respect to this clone: Since a much larger clone is just one base distant, this may be a read error. Other DNA variants within this sample encode the same CDR3. The V and J genes are TRBV5-4 and TRBJ2-1; the match to TRBD2 covers 9 bases. The germline gives CDR1 SGHNT, CDR2 YYREEE (reference sequence). This CDR3 is built from 18 residues. As DNA, the CDR3 is TGTGCCAGCAGCCAATTCCTGGGCGGGGGGGACTCCTACAATGAACAGTTCTTC. Protein: CASSQFLGGGDSYNEQFF.

V and J are TRBV6-6 and TRBJ1-3; 9 nucleotides align to TRBD1. Germline V gives CDR1 MNHNY, CDR2 SVGAGI (reference sequence). The CDR3 extends over 16 amino acids. The junction had 10 bases not matched to a gene; V was cut back by 6 bases and J by 4 bases. The CDR3 spells CASRRPGQGSGNTIYF. CDR3 in DNA: TGTGCCAGCAGGAGGCCGGGACAGGGTTCCGGAAACACCATATATTTT.

The chain links TRBV11-2 to TRBJ1-2; 9 bases align to TRBD1. CDR1 is SGHAT and CDR2 is FQNNGV in the germline V gene. V lost 5 bases to trimming and J lost 7 bases; unmatched junction nucleotides: 8. The CDR3 length is 14 residues. CDR3: CASSQRTGDGGYTF. For the CDR3, the DNA is TGTGCCAGCAGCCAAAGGACAGGGGATGGTGGCTACACCTTC.

This clone showed up just a few times. The rearrangement uses TRBV5-1 and TRBJ1-1; no reliable D call. CDR1 is SGHRS, CDR2 YFSETQ, per germline. The CDR3 runs 16 residues. Trimming left V 1 base short and J 4 bases short, with 17 bases between. The CDR3 coding sequence is TGCGCCAGCAGCTTGTACGGCGGGGTTGATGGCACTGAAGCTTTCTTT. Translating it yields CASSLYGGVDGTEAFF.

The chain combines TRBV7-3 with TRBJ2-5; D perhaps matches TRBD2 (6 bases). Trimming took 3 bases from V and 3 from J, leaving 17 bases between them. This CDR3 has 16 amino acids. Germline V lookup: CDR1 SGHTA, CDR2 FQGTGA. CDR3 residues: CASSFGRSGGEETQYF. The CDR3, as DNA: TGTGCCAGCAGCTTTGGGAGGTCCGGGGGTGAAGAGACCCAGTACTTC. Full variable domain (rest looked up from reference TRBV7-3 and TRBJ2-5): GAGVSQTPSNKVTEKGKYVELRCDPISGHTALYWYRQSLGQGPEFLIYFQGTGAADDSGLPNDRFFAVRPEGSVSTLKIQRTERGDSAVYLCASSFGRSGGEETQYFGPGTRLLVL.

The genes are TRBV3-1 (or the pseudogene TRBV3-2) and TRBJ2-1, with D tentatively TRBD2 (6 bases). CDR3 length: 15 amino acids. The V gene's germline CDR1 is LGHDT and CDR2 YNNKEL (reference sequence). V shed 2 bases and J shed 5 bases, with 13 bases lying between them. CDR3 region: CASSQWRRGNNEQFF. CDR3 sequence (DNA): TGTGCCAGCAGCCAATGGCGGAGGGGAAACAATGAGCAGTTCTTC.

J is TRBJ1-1 and V is TRBV6-2 or TRBV6-3, with D possibly being TRBD1 (5 bases). Trimming cost V 0 bases and J 4 bases, with 12 bases left between them. This CDR3 is built from 15 residues. Germline V lookup: CDR1 MNHEY, CDR2 SVGEGT. The CDR3 loop reads CASSYSPGLGTEAFF. Here the CDR3 DNA reads TGTGCCAGCAGTTACTCTCCAGGGTTAGGCACTGAAGCTTTCTTT.

The V and J genes are TRBV6-6 and TRBJ2-3; D is unclear. V was clipped by 0 bases and J by 2 bases, with 6 bases between them. The germline V gene has CDR1 MNHNY and CDR2 SVGAGI (reference sequence). This CDR3 contains 14 residues. Written as DNA, the CDR3 is TGTGCCAGCAGTTACTCGGAGAACACAGATACGCAGTATTTT. Translated, it gives CASSYSENTDTQYF.

The gene calls are TRBV7-8 and TRBJ2-7; possible D gene TRBD2, 5 bases. The length of the CDR3 is 13 residues. V was trimmed by 5 bases and J by 3 bases, leaving 11 bases between them. Germline V gives CDR1 SGHVS, CDR2 FQNEAQ. DNA of the CDR3: TGTGCCAGCAGCCCCGGAGGATTCTACGAGCAGTACTTC. Translation: CASSPGGFYEQYF.